This passage covers 2 T cell receptor beta chains from one sample sequenced in a study of T cell changes during pregnancy in multiple sclerosis. The method was immunoSEQ multiplex PCR; TCRdb's version includes in-frame clones alone and lacks a portion of them. The sample includes fewer than 95,000 clones, just under 95% of them seen just once. Sample: peripheral blood, taken in the first trimester of pregnancy. The origin of the receptors is a female donor with multiple sclerosis, enrolled in a pregnancy study.

This clone appeared a single time. The chain couples TRBV7-6 to TRBJ2-7; 10 bases are a match to TRBD1. CDR3 length equals 14 residues. Germline trimming cut 5 bases from V and 5 bases from J; bases unmatched to any gene: 6. The germline V gene encodes CDR1 SGHVS and CDR2 FNYEAQ. CDR3 in amino acids: CASSPGTGAHEQYF. CDR3 sequence (DNA): TGTGCCAGCAGCCCCGGGACAGGGGCCCACGAGCAGTACTTC. The whole variable domain, filled in from reference TRBV7-6 and TRBJ2-7, reads GAGVSQSPRYKVTKRGQDVALRCDPISGHVSLYWYRQALGQGPEFLTYFNYEAQQDKSGLPNDRFSAERPEGSISTLTIQRTEQRDSAMYRCASSPGTGAHEQYFGPGTRLTVT.

The V and J genes are TRBV10-3 and TRBJ2-7, with 9 bases that match TRBD2. J lost 7 bases, V lost 7 bases, and 11 bases had no gene match. The CDR3 is 14 residues long. Germline lookup yields CDR1 ENHRY and CDR2 SYGVKD. CDR3 protein: CAITRSGGQGEQYF. CDR3 bases: TGTGCCATCACACGTAGCGGGGGCCAGGGGGAGCAGTACTTC.